The entry below gives a single T cell receptor beta chain sequence along with its context. Germline CDR1 reads SGHVS; CDR2 reads FNYEAQ. The CDR3 is made up of 14 amino acids. With V trimmed by 6 bases and J by 3 bases, 5 bases remained unmatched. This table comes from immunoSEQ multiplex PCR, and its TCRdb copy is limited to in-frame clones, with some not included. The sample yields approximately 170,000 clones, approximately 82% seen once. The data were obtained in a study of blood T cell repertoires in COVID-19. This chain connects TRBV7-6 to TRBJ2-7, with 10 bases lining up with TRBD1. The sequence derives from a man in his 70s who had recovered from COVID-19. The sample taken for sequencing was peripheral blood. CDR3 sequence reads: CASSAGTGDYEQYF. In nucleotides, the CDR3 is TGTGCCAGCAGTGCCGGGACAGGGGACTACGAGCAGTACTTC.